The 2 T cell receptor beta chains below come from one sample, sequenced in a study of blood T cell repertoires in COVID-19. Assay used: immunoSEQ multiplex PCR; TCRdb lists only in-frame clones, some missing. The sample has 100,000 to 150,000 clones, around 89% seen once. The sequencing sample was made of peripheral blood. Receptor source: a man between 50 and 59 years old with active or convalescent COVID-19.

CDR3 sequence reads: CASKTGVSGNTIYF. In DNA form, the CDR3 reads TGTGCCAGTAAAACAGGGGTCTCTGGAAACACCATATATTTT. The chain recombines TRBV19 with TRBJ1-3; 7 positions match TRBD1. With 7 bases clipped from V and 0 bases from J, the junction kept 3 bases outside the gene matches. The CDR3 is 14 residues long. Per the germline V gene, CDR1 is LNHDA and CDR2 is SQIVND (reference sequence).

This clone was counted only a few times. The chain couples TRBV27 to TRBJ1-6; 10 nucleotides match TRBD1. Unmatched junction bases numbered 7, after V lost 4 bases and J lost 10 bases. The CDR3 has 15 amino acids. Germline lookup yields CDR1 MNHEY and CDR2 SMNVEV (reference sequence). Here the CDR3 reads CASSSPGQGQSPLHF. In DNA, the CDR3 is TGTGCCAGCAGTTCGCCGGGACAGGGGCAATCACCCCTCCACTTT.